Listed here are 8 T cell receptor beta chains from one sample, sequenced in a study of OX40 agonist ivuxolimab in advanced cancers. Profiling relied on immunoSEQ multiplex PCR, and the TCRdb table lists in-frame clones only, not all of them. The sample includes 43,000 or so clones, around nine tenths of them seen just once. The sequences come from CD4+ or CD8+ T cells sorted from blood, collected in a trial of the OX40 agonist ivuxolimab. The receptors come from an adult with an advanced solid tumor such as melanoma, head and neck, liver or kidney cancer.

This chain joins TRBV16 and TRBJ1-5; D is possibly TRBD1 (6 bases). Germline-derived CDR1 and CDR2 are KGHSY and FQNENV. V lost 0 bases and J 3 bases, leaving 9 bases between the germline ends. The CDR3 runs to 15 residues. In nucleotides, the CDR3 is TGTGCCAGCAGCCAATCGTGGACAGACAATCAGCCCCAGCATTTT. Translation gives CASSQSWTDNQPQHF.

In nucleotides, the CDR3 is TGTGCCAGCAGCTTACAGGTAACAGATACGCAGTATTTT. Translation gives CASSLQVTDTQYF. The V and J genes are TRBV5-6 and TRBJ2-3; a possible D gene is TRBD1 (5 bases). Trimming stripped 2 bases from V and 3 bases from J, with 7 bases between. The CDR3 totals 13 residues. Germline CDR1 SGHDT, CDR2 YYEEEE.

In DNA, the CDR3 is TGTGCCAGCAGCTTGACTAGCTGGAATGAGCAGTTCTTC. Its translation: CASSLTSWNEQFF. The chain joins TRBV7-2 to TRBJ2-1; 7 bases agree with TRBD2. The trim removed 3 bases at V and 7 bases at J, leaving 3 bases unmatched. CDR1 is SGHTA and CDR2 is FQGNSA in the germline V gene. This CDR3 region has 13 residues.

The genes are TRBV19 and TRBJ1-1; D unclear. Germline values: CDR1 LNHDA, CDR2 SQIVND (reference sequence). The V and J ends lost 4 bases and 2 bases respectively, with 14 bases between them. The CDR3 length is 15 residues. The CDR3 reads CASSKSGLKNTEAFF. In DNA, the CDR3 is TGTGCCAGTAGTAAGTCGGGCCTAAAAAACACTGAAGCTTTCTTT.

The J gene is TRBJ2-3, the V gene TRBV5-1; 12 bases fit TRBD2. The V segment lost 4 bases and the J segment 5 bases; nucleotides outside the gene matches: 2. Per germline, CDR1 SGHRS and CDR2 YFSETQ. This CDR3 comprises 14 residues. Here the CDR3 reads CASSVTSGRDTQYF. For the CDR3, the DNA is TGCGCCAGCAGCGTGACTAGCGGGAGAGATACGCAGTATTTT.

This clone was found once. The chain links TRBV5-8 to TRBJ1-6, with D tentatively TRBD1 (5 bases). V was trimmed by 0 bases and J by 7 bases, leaving 11 bases between them. The CDR3 sequence is 15 residues long. CDR1 SGHTS and CDR2 YDEGEE come from the germline V gene. CDR3 DNA sequence: TGTGCCAGCAGCTTGGGAGTGGACACGAATTCACCCCTCCACTTT. It yields the protein CASSLGVDTNSPLHF.

This clone was observed a handful of times. This rearrangement joins TRBV7-2 to TRBJ2-2; 8 positions agree with TRBD1. Germline V gives CDR1 SGHTA, CDR2 FQGNSA. The V and J ends lost 5 bases and 3 bases, in that order; junction bases with no gene match: 8. The CDR3 loop spans 16 amino acids. CDR3 nucleotides: TGTGCCAGCAGCGCCTACAGGGGGATAGACACCGGGGAGCTGTTTTTT. Its translation: CASSAYRGIDTGELFF.

The chain recombines TRBV6-4 with TRBJ2-7; D is possibly TRBD1 or TRBD2 (5 bases each). Trimming removed 0 bases at V and 2 bases at J, with 11 bases between. Germline V gene sequence: CDR1 MRHNA, CDR2 SNTAGT. This CDR3 region has 15 residues. The CDR3 spells CASSDSGTEAYEQYF. The CDR3 DNA follows: TGTGCCAGCAGTGACTCAGGGACGGAGGCCTACGAGCAGTACTTC.